Here is one T cell receptor (beta chain) with its context. Its target is unknown. Germline CDR1 GTSNPN, CDR2 SVGIG (reference sequence). V lost 1 base to trimming and J lost 1 base, with 14 bases between them. This CDR3 contains 15 residues. This sample stems from a study of cytomegalovirus exposure and HLA in healthy donors. Measured with immunoSEQ multiplex PCR; TCRdb has only the in-frame clones, and not every one. The repertoire has 150,000 to 200,000 clones, approximately 78% of them found once; the top ten carry 1% to 1.5%. Donors came from a validation cohort of about 120 subjects, distinct from the first 666-subject cohort. Study observations and caveats: Rarity marked most TCR sequences, yet some public TCRs occurred in many donors.

This receptor was identified in a woman aged 25 to 39 in good health and CMV-seronegative. The material sequenced was PBMCs. The chain is built from TRBV30 and TRBJ2-7; D is perhaps TRBD1 (5 bases). The CDR3 here is CAWSATHRSSYEQYF. In nucleotides, the CDR3 is TGTGCCTGGAGTGCAACACACAGGTCATCCTACGAGCAGTACTTC. Combining the CDR3 with reference TRBV30 and TRBJ2-7 gives the whole variable domain SQTIHQWPATLVQPVGSPLSLECTVEGTSNPNLYWYRQAAGRGLQLLFYSVGIGQISSEVPQNLSASRPQDRQFILSSKKLLLSDSGFYLCAWSATHRSSYEQYFGPGTRLTVT.